Given below is one TCR beta chain in context. This specimen comes from a study of T cell repertoires in cytomegalovirus infection. One entry per CDR3 protein, called by TCRdb with MiXCR from the reads. The sample lists 250,000 or so distinct CDR3 sequences, more than 15% occurring once. CDR1 and CDR2 from the germline V gene are MGHRA and YSYEKL. The V end lost 0 bases, the J end lost 1 base, and 7 bases lay between the germline ends. The CDR3 sequence is 15 residues long. The source of this sequence is a human donor in good health (CMV status not recorded). Some clones in this sample may be carry-over from other donors' samples. Sample: CD8+ T cells from PBMCs. The V and J genes are TRBV4-1 and TRBJ1-5; D unresolved. The CDR3 DNA reads as TGCGCCAGCAGCCAAGACCGAATAAGCAATCAGCCCCAGCATTTT. It yields the protein CASSQDRISNQPQHF.